The rows below give T cell receptor beta chains drawn from one sample of a study of cytomegalovirus exposure and HLA in healthy donors. TCRdb keeps only in-frame clones here, not all; method: immunoSEQ multiplex PCR. The sample table sets out over 80,000 clones. The sample taken for sequencing was PBMCs. These TCRs come from a girl between 5 and 17 years old in good health and CMV-seropositive. The CDR3 runs from the conserved cysteine through the conserved F or W. Fields, in order: V gene, J gene, D gene, CDR3 DNA, CDR3 protein. D genes are given only for firm matches.

TRBV9,TRBJ1-3,TRBD1,TGTGCCAGCAGCGTTACAGGGGACTCTGGAAACACCATATATTTT,CASSVTGDSGNTIYF
TRBV6-6,TRBJ2-7,-,TGTGCCAGCAGTTACTCGCCCGGGGTAGGCTACGAGCAGTACTTC,CASSYSPGVGYEQYF
TRBV5-1,TRBJ1-1,-,TGCGCCAGCAGCTTATATAACACTGAAGCTTTCTTT,CASSLYNTEAFF
TRBV29-1,TRBJ2-5,-,TGCAGCGTTGAATGGGCTTACTCAAACCTTTCGGAGACCCAGTACTTC,CSVEWAYSNLSETQYF
TRBV4-1,TRBJ2-3,-,TGCGCCAGCAGCCAAAGGGTGGGGGGTAACACAGATACGCAGTATTTT,CASSQRVGGNTDTQYF
TRBV27,TRBJ2-1,TRBD2,TGTGCCAGCAGCTACGGACTAGCGGGCGACAATGAGCAGTTCTTC,CASSYGLAGDNEQFF
TRBV4-3,TRBJ2-3,-,TGCGCCAGCAGCCAAGACAGAGCAGGGCCAGGCACAGATACGCAGTATTTT,CASSQDRAGPGTDTQYF
TRBV2,TRBJ1-5,-,TGTGCCAGCGGCGTATCTCAGGGTGTCTATGAGCCCCAGCATTTT,CASGVSQGVYEPQHF
TRBV4-3,TRBJ2-1,TRBD2,TGCGCCAGCAGCCAAGATGAGGGGCTAGCGGGAATCAATGAGCAGTTCTTC,CASSQDEGLAGINEQFF
TRBV7-6,TRBJ1-1,-,TGTGCCAGCAGCCCTGAGCGGGGGGCTGGGGGGACTGAAGCTTTCTTT,CASSPERGAGGTEAFF
TRBV6-4,TRBJ1-1,-,TGTGCCAGCAGTGACGTCGACACTGAAGCTTTCTTT,CASSDVDTEAFF
TRBV6-5,TRBJ1-4,TRBD1,TGTGCCAGCAGTGCGGGACAGGGGATCGAAAAACTGTTTTTT,CASSAGQGIEKLFF
TRBV2,TRBJ2-7,-,TGTGCCTTCGGGAGAGGGGGCAACGAGCAGTACTTC,CAFGRGGNEQYF
TRBV5-4,TRBJ1-2,TRBD1,TGTGCCAGCAGCTTACCTCCAGGGGGAGACTATGGCTACACCTTC,CASSLPPGGDYGYTF
TRBV5-4,TRBJ1-1,TRBD1,TGTGCCAGCAGCTTGGTTGGGACAGGGGGCGCGAACACTGAAGCTTTCTTT,CASSLVGTGGANTEAFF
TRBV2,TRBJ2-5,TRBD1,TGTGCCAGCAGTGAAGGAAGACAGGGGAAGACCCAGTACTTC,CASSEGRQGKTQYF
TRBV11-1,TRBJ2-1,TRBD2,TGTGCCAGCAGCCCGCTAGCCCTAGCGGGGGAGTACAATGAGCAGTTCTTC,CASSPLALAGEYNEQFF
TRBV5-1,TRBJ1-2,TRBD1,TGCGCCAGCAGCACCGGGGGACAGCTCGGCCATGGCTACACCTTC,CASSTGGQLGHGYTF
TRBV6-6,TRBJ2-2,-,TGTGCCAGCACCCTTGGGTGGGGGGAGAACACCGGGGAGCTGTTTTTT,CASTLGWGENTGELFF
TRBV7-2,TRBJ2-5,-,TGTGCCAGCAGCTTAATTGGGGGGGCGAGTGAGACCCAGTACTTC,CASSLIGGASETQYF
TRBV13,TRBJ1-4,TRBD1,TGTGCCAGCAACAGGGGAAGTGAAAAACTGTTTTTT,CASNRGSEKLFF
TRBV29-1,TRBJ2-5,-,TGCAGCGTCATACCGAGGCTCCAAGAGACCCAGTACTTC,CSVIPRLQETQYF
TRBV9,TRBJ2-5,-,TGTGCCAGCAGAGGCGGGGGCGAAGAGACCCAGTACTTC,CASRGGGEETQYF
TRBV6-5,TRBJ1-1,TRBD1,TGTGCCAGCGGGTGGGACAGGGGATACACTGAAGCTTTCTTT,CASGWDRGYTEAFF